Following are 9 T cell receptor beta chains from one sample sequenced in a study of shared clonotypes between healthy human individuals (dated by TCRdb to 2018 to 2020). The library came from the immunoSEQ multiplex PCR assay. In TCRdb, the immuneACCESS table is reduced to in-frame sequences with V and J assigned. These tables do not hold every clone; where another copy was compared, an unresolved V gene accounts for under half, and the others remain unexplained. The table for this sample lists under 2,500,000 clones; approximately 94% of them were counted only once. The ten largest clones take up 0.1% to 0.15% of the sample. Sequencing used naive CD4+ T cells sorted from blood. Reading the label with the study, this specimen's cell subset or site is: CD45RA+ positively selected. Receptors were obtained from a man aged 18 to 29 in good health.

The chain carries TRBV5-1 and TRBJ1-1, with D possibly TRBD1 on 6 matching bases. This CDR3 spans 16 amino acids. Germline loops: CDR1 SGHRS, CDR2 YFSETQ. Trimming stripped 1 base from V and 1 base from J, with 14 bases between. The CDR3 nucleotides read TGCGCCAGCAGCTTGTCGTACGGGGGCGGGAACACTGAAGCTTTCTTT. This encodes CASSLSYGGGNTEAFF.

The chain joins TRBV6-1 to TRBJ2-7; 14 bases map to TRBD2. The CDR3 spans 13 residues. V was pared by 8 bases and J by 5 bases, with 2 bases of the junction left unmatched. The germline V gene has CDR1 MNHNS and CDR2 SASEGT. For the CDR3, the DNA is TGTGCCAGCCGACTAGCGGGAGGGGACGAGCAGTACTTC. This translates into CASRLAGGDEQYF.

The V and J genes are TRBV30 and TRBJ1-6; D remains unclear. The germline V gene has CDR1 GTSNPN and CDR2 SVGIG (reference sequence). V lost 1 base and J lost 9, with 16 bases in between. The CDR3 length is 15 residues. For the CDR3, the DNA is TGTGCCTGGAGTGGCCTCGGGGTCGGGTCTTCACCCCTCCACTTT. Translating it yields CAWSGLGVGSSPLHF.

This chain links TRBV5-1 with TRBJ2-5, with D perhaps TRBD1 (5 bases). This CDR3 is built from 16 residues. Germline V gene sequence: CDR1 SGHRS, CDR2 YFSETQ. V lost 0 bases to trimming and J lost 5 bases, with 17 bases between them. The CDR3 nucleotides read TGCGCCAGCAGCTTGGGAGGCAGGGCGGTAACGGAGACCCAGTACTTC. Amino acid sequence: CASSLGGRAVTETQYF.

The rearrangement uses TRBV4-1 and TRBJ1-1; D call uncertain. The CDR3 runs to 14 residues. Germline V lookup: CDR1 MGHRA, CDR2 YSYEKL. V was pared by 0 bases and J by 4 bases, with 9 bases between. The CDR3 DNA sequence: TGCGCCAGCAGCCAAGATCCGGCAAGCACTGAAGCTTTCTTT. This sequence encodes CASSQDPASTEAFF.

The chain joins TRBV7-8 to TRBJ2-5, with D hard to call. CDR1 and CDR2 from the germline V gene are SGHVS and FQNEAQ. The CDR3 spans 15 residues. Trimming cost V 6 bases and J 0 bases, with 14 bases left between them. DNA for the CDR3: TGTGCCAGCAGAGGGTGGCCAGAGTACCAAGAGACCCAGTACTTC. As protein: CASRGWPEYQETQYF.

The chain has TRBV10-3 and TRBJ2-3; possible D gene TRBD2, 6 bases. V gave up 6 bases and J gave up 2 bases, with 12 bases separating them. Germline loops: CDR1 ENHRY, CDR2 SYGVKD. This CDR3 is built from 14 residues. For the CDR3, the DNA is TGTGCCATCAGCCTGGGACTGCCCACAGATACGCAGTATTTT. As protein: CAISLGLPTDTQYF.

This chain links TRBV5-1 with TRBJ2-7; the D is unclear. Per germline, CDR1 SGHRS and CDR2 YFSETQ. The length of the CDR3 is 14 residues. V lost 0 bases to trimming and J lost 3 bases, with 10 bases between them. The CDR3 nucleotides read TGCGCCAGCAGCTTGGAGTCTAGTCTCTACGAGCAGTACTTC. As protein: CASSLESSLYEQYF.

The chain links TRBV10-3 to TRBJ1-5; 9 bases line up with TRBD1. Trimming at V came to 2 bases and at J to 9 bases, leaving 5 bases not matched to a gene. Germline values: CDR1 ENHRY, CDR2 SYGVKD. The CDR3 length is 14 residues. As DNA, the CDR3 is TGTGCCATCAGTGAGAGGACAGGGGAATCGCCCCAGCATTTT. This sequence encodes CAISERTGESPQHF.